The sequence of this TCR beta chain was determined in a study of cytomegalovirus exposure and HLA in healthy donors. V shed 1 base, J shed 7 bases, and the junction held 3 bases outside the gene matches. The length of the CDR3 is 14 residues. Per germline, CDR1 LGHNA and CDR2 YSLEER. The sample holds a few counts of this clone. What it recognizes is unknown. 60 Vbeta and 13 Jbeta primers were used in PCR. TCRdb keeps only in-frame clones here, not all; method: immunoSEQ multiplex PCR. This table holds approximately 200,000 clones, 65% to 85% found once. Points from the study as a whole: When a later analysis compared HLA-associated TCR beta chains with equally common others, the HLA-associated chains turned out to be more clonally expanded and to have lower generation probabilities.

The receptor was isolated from a woman between 18 and 29 years old in good health and CMV-seronegative. The chain is built from TRBV4-3 and TRBJ1-1; 10 nucleotides line up with TRBD1. Sequenced input: PBMCs. For the CDR3, the DNA is TGCGCCAGCAGCCAAGGACAGGGGGCGGTTGAAGCTTTCTTT. Translation gives CASSQGQGAVEAFF.